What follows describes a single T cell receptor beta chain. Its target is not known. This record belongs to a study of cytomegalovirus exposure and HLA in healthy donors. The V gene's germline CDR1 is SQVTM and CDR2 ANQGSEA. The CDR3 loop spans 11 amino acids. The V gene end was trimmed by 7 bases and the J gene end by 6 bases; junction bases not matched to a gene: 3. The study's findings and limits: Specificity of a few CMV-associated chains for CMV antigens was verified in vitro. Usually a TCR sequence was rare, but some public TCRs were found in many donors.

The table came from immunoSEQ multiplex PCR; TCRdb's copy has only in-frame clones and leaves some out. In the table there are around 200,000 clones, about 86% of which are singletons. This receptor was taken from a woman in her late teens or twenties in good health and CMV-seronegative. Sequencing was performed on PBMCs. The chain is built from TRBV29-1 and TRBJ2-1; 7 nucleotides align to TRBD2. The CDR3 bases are TGCAGCGGGGAGGGGTCCAATGAGCAGTTCTTC. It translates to CSGEGSNEQFF.